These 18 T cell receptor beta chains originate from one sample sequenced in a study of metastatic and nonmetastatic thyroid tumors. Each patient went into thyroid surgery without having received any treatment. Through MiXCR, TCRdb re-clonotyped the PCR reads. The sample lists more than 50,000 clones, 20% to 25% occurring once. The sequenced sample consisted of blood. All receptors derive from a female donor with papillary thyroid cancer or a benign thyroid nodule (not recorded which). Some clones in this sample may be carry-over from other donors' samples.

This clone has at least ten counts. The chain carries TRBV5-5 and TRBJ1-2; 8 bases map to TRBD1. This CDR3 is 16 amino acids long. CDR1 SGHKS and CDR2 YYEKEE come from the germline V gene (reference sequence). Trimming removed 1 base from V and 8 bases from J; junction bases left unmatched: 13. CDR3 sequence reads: CASSLIGLGQEPGYTF. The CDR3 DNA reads TGTGCCAGCAGCTTGATTGGATTGGGACAGGAGCCCGGCTACACCTTC.

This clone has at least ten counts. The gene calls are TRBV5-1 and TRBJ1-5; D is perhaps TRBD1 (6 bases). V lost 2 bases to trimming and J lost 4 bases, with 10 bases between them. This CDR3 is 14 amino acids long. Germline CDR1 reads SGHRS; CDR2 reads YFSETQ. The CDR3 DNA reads TGCGCCAGCAGCTTAGGGGGAGCTAATCAGCCCCAGCATTTT. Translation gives CASSLGGANQPQHF.

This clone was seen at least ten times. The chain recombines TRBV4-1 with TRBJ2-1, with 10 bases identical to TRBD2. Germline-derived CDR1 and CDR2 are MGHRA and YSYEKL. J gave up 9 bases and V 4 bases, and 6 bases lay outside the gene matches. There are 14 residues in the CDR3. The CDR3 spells CASSLREREGEQFF. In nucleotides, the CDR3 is TGCGCCAGCAGCCTAAGGGAGCGGGAGGGTGAGCAGTTCTTC.

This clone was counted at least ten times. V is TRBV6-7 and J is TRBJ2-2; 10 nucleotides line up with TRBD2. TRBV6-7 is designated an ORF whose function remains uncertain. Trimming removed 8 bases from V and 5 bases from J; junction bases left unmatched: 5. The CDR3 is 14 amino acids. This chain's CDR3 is CASVQREGTGELFF. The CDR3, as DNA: TGTGCCAGCGTCCAGCGGGAGGGTACCGGGGAGCTGTTTTTT.

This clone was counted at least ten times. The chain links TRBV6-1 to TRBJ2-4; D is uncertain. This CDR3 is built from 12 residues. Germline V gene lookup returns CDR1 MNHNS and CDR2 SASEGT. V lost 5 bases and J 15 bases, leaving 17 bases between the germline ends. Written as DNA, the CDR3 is TGTGCCAGCAGTCCCCCCGACTGCCCGGGGTACTTC. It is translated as CASSPPDCPGYF.

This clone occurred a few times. CDR3 bases: TGCAGTGCTAGAGAGGACAGGGGAGACACCTACGAGCAGTACTTC. It yields the protein CSAREDRGDTYEQYF. The genes are TRBV20-1 and TRBJ2-7; 9 bases fit TRBD1. The germline V gene encodes CDR1 DFQATT and CDR2 SNEGSKA (reference sequence). The CDR3 covers 15 residues. V shed 0 bases and J 2 bases; nucleotides not matched to a gene: 5.

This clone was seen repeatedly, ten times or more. CDR3 in DNA: TGTGCCAGCAGCCGCTTCCGAAGCCTAACCGGGGAGCTGTTTTTT. Translated, it gives CASSRFRSLTGELFF. This rearrangement joins TRBV28 to TRBJ2-2; no definite D call. In germline, CDR1 is MDHEN, CDR2 SYDVKM. This CDR3 has 15 amino acids. With 6 bases removed from V and 5 bases from J, the gap between germline ends came to 16 bases.

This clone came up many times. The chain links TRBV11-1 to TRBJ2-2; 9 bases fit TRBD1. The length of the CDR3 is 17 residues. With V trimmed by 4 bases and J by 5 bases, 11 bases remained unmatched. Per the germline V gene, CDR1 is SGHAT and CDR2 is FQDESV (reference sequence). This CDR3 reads CASSSLGGTGRTGELFF. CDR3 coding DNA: TGTGCCAGCAGCTCCCTGGGAGGGACAGGGCGGACCGGGGAGCTGTTTTTT.

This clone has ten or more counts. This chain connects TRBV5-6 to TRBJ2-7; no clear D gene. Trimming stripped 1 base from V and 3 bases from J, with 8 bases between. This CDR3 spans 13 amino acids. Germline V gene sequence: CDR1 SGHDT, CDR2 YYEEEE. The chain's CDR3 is CASSLPSSYEQYF. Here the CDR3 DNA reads TGTGCCAGCAGCTTGCCGTCCAGCTACGAGCAGTACTTC.

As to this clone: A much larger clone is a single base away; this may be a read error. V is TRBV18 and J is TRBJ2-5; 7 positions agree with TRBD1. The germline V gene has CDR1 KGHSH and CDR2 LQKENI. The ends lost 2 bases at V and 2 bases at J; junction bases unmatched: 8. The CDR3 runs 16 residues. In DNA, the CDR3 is TGTGCCAGCTCACCATGGGACAGATCGGGACAAGAGACCCAGTACTTC. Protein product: CASSPWDRSGQETQYF.

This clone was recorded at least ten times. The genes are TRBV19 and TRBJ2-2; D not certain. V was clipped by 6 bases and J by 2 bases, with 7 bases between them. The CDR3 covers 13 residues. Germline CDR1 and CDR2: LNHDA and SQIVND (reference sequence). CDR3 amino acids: CASRGINTGELFF. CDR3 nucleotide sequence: TGTGCCAGTAGGGGGATAAACACCGGGGAGCTGTTTTTT.

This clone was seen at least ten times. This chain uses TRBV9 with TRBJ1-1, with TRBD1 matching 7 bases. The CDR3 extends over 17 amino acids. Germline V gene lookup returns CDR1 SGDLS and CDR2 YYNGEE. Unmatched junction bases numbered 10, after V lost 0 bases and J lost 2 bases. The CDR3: CASSVAMGRGLNTEAFF. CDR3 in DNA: TGTGCCAGCAGCGTAGCTATGGGGAGGGGGCTCAACACTGAAGCTTTCTTT.

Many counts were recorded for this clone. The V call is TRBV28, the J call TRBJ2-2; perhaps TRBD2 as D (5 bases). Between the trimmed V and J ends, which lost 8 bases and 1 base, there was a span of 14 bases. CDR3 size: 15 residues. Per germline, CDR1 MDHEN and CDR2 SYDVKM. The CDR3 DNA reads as TGTGCCAGCGAGGGTGGCAGGCGGAACACCGGGGAGCTGTTTTTT. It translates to CASEGGRRNTGELFF.

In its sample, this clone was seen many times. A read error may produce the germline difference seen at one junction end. Here the CDR3 reads CASSPTSISYQPQHF. The CDR3 bases are TGTGCCAGCAGCCCGACGAGCATTAGCTATCAGCCCCAGCATTTT. V usage is TRBV6-1 and J usage is TRBJ1-5, with unresolved D. The length of the CDR3 is 15 residues. In germline, CDR1 is MNHNS, CDR2 SASEGT.

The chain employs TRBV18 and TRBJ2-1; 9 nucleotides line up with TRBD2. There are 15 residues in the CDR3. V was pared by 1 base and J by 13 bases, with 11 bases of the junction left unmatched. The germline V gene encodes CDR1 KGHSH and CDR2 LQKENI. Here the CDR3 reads CASSPLGLACADQFF. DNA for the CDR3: TGTGCCAGCTCACCACTGGGACTAGCCTGTGCTGATCAGTTCTTC.

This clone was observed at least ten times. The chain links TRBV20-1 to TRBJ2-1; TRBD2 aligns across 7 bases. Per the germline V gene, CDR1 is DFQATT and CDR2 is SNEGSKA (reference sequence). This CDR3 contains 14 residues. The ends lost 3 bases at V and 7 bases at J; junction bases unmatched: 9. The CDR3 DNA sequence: TGCAGTGCTAGTCTGTGGGAGGGGAGGAATGAGCAGTTCTTC. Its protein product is CSASLWEGRNEQFF.

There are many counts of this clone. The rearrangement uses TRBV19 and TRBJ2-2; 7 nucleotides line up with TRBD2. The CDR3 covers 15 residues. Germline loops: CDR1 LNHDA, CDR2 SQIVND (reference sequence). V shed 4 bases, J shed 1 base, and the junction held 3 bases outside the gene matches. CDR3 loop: CASSRAGVNTGELFF. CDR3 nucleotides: TGTGCCAGTAGTAGGGCGGGAGTGAACACCGGGGAGCTGTTTTTT.

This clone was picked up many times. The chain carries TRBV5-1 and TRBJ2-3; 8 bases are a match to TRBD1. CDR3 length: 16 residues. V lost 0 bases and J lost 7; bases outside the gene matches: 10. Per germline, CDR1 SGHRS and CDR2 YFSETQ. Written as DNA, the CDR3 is TGCGCCAGCAGCTTGGTTTTGACAGGGGAAGCGAATACGCAGTATTTT. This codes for CASSLVLTGEANTQYF.